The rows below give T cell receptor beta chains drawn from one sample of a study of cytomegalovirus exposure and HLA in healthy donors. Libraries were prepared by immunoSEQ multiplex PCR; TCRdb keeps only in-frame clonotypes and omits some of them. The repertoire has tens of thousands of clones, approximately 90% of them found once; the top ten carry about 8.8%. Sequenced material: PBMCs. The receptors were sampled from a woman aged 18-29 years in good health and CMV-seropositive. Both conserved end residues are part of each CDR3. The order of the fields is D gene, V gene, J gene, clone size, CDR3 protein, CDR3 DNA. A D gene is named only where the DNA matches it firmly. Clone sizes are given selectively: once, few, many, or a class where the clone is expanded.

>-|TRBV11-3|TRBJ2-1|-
CASSPPGGNEQFF
TGTGCCAGCAGCCCCCCGGGTGGCAATGAGCAGTTCTTC
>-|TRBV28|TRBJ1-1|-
CASTVTGNTEAFF
TGTGCCAGCACCGTTACAGGGAACACTGAAGCTTTCTTT
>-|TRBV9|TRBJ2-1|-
CASSVGGGTVKQFF
TGTGCCAGCAGCGTAGGTGGAGGAACGGTGAAGCAGTTCTTC
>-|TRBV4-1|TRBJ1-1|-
CASSHPTGSMNTEAFF
TGCGCCAGCAGCCACCCGACAGGCTCCATGAACACTGAAGCTTTCTTT
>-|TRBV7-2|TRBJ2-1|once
CASSLGPGGIGNEQFF
TGTGCCAGCAGCTTAGGGCCTGGGGGCATTGGCAATGAGCAGTTCTTC
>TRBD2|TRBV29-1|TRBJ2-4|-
CSGWAGGRAKNIQYF
TGCAGCGGATGGGCGGGGGGGCGGGCCAAAAACATTCAGTACTTC
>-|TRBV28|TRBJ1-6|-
CASRYPGISPLHF
TGTGCCAGCAGGTACCCGGGAATTTCACCCCTCCACTTT
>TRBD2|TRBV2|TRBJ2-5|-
CASSEAGLAGATQYF
TGTGCCAGCAGTGAAGCTGGACTAGCGGGGGCGACCCAGTACTTC
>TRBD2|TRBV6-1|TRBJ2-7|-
CASSEAWAGGPYEQYF
TGTGCCAGCAGTGAAGCTTGGGCGGGGGGGCCCTACGAGCAGTACTTC
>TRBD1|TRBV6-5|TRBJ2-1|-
CASSYKGQGNEQFF
TGTGCCAGCAGTTACAAAGGACAGGGCAATGAGCAGTTCTTC
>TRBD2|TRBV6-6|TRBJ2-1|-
CASSQLAGHYNEQFF
TGTGCCAGCAGCCAACTAGCGGGACACTACAATGAGCAGTTCTTC
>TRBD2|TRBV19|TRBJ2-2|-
CASSPLAGGELFF
TGTGCCAGTAGTCCACTAGCGGGTGGGGAGCTGTTTTTT
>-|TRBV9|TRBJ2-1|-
CASSVEGTAGNEQFF
TGTGCCAGCAGCGTAGAGGGGACAGCGGGCAATGAGCAGTTCTTC
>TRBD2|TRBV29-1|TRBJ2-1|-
CSVVIAGRGAAYNEQFF
TGCAGCGTCGTAATTGCGGGGCGGGGGGCCGCCTACAATGAGCAGTTCTTC
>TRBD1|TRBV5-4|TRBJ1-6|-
CASSSPGQGKPLHF
TGTGCCAGCAGCTCTCCGGGACAGGGGAAACCCCTCCACTTT
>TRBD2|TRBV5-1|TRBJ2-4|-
CASSLAPGGSGNIQYF
TGCGCCAGCAGCTTGGCCCCCGGGGGGTCGGGAAACATTCAGTACTTC
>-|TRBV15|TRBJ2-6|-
CATSRVNSGANVLTF
TGTGCCACCAGCAGAGTTAACTCTGGGGCCAACGTCCTGACTTTC
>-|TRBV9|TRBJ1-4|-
CASSSRREQGNEKLFF
TGTGCCAGCAGCTCCCGACGGGAGCAGGGTAATGAAAAACTGTTTTTT
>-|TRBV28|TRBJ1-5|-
CASSLSLGVEYQPQHF
TGTGCCAGCAGTTTATCACTCGGGGTCGAATATCAGCCCCAGCATTTT
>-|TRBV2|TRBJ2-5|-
CASKGLAEETQYF
TGTGCCAGCAAGGGACTTGCCGAAGAGACCCAGTACTTC
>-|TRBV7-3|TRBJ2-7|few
CASSLQGVNEQYF
TGTGCCAGCAGCTTACAAGGGGTTAACGAGCAGTACTTC
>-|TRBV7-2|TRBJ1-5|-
CASSFGVSNQPQHF
TGTGCCAGCAGCTTCGGGGTTAGCAATCAGCCCCAGCATTTT
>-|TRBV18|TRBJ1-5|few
CASSPPGGPQPQHF
TGTGCCAGCTCACCACCGGGAGGGCCTCAGCCCCAGCATTTT
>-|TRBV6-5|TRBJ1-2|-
CASSYTLDSNYGYTF
TGTGCCAGCAGTTATACCCTCGACAGTAACTATGGCTACACCTTC